This TCR beta chain was documented in a study of healthy donors' naive CD4 and CD8 T cells. Points from the study as a whole: Chains were not paired, since alpha and beta were sequenced in bulk. Negatively charged CDR3s marked CD8+ lineage; positively charged CDR3s marked CD4+ lineage.

TCR libraries were built from 400 to 650 ng of total RNA by linear amplification. TCRdb re-derived calls from the reads in MiXCR, one entry per CDR3 protein. The sample shows about 180,000 distinct CDR3 sequences, 74% of them seen only once. Concerning this clonotype itself: Its cognate antigen is unknown.

With V trimmed by 3 bases and J by 9 bases, 10 bases remained unmatched. This CDR3 has 17 amino acids. Germline V gene sequence: CDR1 LGHNA, CDR2 YSLEER. Material for sequencing was naive CD4+ and CD8+ T cells sorted from blood, pooled from several donors. The sequence was collected from a pool of human donors in good health; the sample pools cells from several healthy donors. V gene TRBV4-3 combines with J gene TRBJ1-6, with 11 nucleotides matching TRBD1. The CDR3 DNA follows: TGCGCCAGCAGCCACCTCATTACCGGGACAGGGGGTTCACCCCTCCACTTT. It translates to CASSHLITGTGGSPLHF.